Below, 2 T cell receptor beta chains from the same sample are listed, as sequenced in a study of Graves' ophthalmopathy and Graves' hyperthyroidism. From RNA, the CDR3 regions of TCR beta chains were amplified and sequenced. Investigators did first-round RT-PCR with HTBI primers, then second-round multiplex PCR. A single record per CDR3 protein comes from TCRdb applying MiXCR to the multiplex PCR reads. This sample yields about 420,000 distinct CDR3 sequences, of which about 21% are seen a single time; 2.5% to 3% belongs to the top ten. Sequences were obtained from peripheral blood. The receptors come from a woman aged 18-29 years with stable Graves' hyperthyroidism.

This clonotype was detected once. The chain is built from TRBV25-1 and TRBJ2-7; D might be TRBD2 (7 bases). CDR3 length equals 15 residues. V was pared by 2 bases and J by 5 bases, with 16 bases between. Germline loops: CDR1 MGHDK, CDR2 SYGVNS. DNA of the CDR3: TGTGCCAGCAGTGAAAAGGCTGGCGGGGGCAACGAGCAGTACGTC. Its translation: CASSEKAGGGNEQYV.

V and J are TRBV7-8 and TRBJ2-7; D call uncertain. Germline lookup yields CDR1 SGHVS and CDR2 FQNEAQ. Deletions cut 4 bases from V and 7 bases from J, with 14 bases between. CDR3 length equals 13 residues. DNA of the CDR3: TGTGCCAGCAGCTCCCGACTGGCGCGGGAGCAGTACTTC. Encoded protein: CASSSRLAREQYF.